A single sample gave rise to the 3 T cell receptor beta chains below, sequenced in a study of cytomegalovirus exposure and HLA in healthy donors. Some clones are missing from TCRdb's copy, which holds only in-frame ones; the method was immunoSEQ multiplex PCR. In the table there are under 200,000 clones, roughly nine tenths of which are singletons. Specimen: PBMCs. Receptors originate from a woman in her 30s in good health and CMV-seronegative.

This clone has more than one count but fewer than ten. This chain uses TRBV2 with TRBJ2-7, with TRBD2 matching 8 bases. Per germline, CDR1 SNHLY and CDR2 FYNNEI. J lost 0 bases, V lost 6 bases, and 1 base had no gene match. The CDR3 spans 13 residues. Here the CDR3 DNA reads TGTGCCAGCAGAAGCGGGAGCTCCTACGAGCAGTACTTC. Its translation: CASRSGSSYEQYF.

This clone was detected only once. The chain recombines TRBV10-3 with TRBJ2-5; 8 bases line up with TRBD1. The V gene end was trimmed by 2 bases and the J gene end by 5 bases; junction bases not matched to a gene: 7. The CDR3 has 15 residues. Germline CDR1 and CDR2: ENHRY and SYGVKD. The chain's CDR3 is CAISETTGGRETQYF. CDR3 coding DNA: TGTGCCATCAGTGAGACCACAGGGGGGAGGGAGACCCAGTACTTC.

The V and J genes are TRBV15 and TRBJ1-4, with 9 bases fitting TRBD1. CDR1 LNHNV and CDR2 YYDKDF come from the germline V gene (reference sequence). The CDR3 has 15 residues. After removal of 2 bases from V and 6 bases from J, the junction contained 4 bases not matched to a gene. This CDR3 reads CATSRLTGGYEKLFF. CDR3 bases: TGTGCCACCAGCAGATTGACAGGGGGATATGAAAAACTGTTTTTT.